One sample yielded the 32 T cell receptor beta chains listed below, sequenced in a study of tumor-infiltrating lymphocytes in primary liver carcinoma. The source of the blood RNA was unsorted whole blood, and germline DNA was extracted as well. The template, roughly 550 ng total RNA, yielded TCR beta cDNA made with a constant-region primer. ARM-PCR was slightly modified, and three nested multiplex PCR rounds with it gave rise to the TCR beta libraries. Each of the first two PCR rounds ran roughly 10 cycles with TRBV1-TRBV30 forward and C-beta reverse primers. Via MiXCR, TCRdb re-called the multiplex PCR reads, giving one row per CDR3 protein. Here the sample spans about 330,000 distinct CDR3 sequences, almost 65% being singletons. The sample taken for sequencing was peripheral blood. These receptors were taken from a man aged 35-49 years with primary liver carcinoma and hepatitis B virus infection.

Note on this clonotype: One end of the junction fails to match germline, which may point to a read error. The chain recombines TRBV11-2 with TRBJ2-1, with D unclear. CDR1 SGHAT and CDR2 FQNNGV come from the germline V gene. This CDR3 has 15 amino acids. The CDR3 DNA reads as TGTGCCAGTAGCTTCTCTAGTATCCTCTCCCATGGGCAGTTCTTC. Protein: CASSFSSILSHGQFF.

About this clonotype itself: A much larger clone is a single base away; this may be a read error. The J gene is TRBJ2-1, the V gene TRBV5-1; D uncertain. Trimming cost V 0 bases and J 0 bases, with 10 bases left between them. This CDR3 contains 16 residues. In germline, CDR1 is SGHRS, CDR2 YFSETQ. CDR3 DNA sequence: TGCGCCAGCAGCTTGGAGGTGACCGACTCCTACAATGAGCAGTTCTTC. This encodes CASSLEVTDSYNEQFF.

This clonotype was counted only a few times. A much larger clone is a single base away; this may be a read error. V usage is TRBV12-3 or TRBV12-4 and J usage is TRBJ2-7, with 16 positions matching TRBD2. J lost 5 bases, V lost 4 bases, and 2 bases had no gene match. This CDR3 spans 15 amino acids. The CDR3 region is CASSSGLAGGDEQYF. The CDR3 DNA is TGTGCCAGCAGTTCGGGACTAGCGGGAGGGGACGAGCAGTACTTC.

CDR3 coding DNA: TGTGCCAGCAGTTTAAGGGGGCGAGAGACCCAGTACTTC. Translated, it gives CASSLRGRETQYF. The chain has TRBV28 and TRBJ2-5, with TRBD1 matching 7 bases. The trim removed 2 bases at V and 4 bases at J, leaving 1 base unmatched. The CDR3 is 13 amino acids. CDR1 and CDR2 from the germline V gene are MDHEN and SYDVKM.

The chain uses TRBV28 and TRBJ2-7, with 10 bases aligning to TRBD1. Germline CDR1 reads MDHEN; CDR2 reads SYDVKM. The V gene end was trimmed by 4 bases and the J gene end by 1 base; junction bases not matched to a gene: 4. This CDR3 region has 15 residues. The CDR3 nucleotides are TGTGCCAGCAGTTCGCGGACAGGGGGGTCCTACGAGCAGTACTTC. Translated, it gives CASSSRTGGSYEQYF.

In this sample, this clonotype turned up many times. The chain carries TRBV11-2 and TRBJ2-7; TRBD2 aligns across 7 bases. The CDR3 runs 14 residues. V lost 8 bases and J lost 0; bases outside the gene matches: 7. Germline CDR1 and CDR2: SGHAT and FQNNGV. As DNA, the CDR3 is TGTGCCAGCTCCAAAGCGGGACTCTCCTACGAGCAGTACTTC. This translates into CASSKAGLSYEQYF.

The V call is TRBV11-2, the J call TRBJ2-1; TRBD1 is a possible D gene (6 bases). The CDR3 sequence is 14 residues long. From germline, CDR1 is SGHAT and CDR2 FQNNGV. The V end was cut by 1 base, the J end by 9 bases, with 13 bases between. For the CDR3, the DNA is TGTGCCAGCAGCTTAGGGGGGACAAGTAGTGAGCAGTTCTTC. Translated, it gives CASSLGGTSSEQFF.

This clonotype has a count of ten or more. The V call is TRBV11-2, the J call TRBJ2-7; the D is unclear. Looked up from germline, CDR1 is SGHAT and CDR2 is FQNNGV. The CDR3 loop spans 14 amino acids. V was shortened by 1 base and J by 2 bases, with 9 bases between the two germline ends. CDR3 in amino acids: CASSLGPTTYEQYF. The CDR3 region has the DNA TGTGCCAGCAGCTTAGGTCCCACAACCTACGAGCAGTACTTC.

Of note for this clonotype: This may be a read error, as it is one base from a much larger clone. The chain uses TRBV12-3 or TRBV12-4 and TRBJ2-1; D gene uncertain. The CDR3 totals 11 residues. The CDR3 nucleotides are TGTGCCAGGAGTTATTACGATGAGCAGTTCTTC. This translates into CARSYYDEQFF.

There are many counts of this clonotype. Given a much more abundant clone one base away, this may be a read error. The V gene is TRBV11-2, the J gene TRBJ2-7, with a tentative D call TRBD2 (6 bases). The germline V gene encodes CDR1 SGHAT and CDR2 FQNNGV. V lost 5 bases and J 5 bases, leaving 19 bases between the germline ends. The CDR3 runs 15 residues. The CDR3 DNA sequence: TGTGCCAGCAGCCCAAGACTAGTGGGAGACCACGAGCAGTACTTC. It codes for CASSPRLVGDHEQYF.

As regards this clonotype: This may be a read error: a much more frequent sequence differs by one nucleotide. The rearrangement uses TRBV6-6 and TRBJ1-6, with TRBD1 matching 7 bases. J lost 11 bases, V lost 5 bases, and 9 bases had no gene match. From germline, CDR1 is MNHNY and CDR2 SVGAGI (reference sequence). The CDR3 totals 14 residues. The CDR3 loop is CASSTGTDNPPLHF. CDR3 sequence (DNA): TGTGCCAGCAGTACCGGGACAGACAATCCACCCCTCCACTTT.

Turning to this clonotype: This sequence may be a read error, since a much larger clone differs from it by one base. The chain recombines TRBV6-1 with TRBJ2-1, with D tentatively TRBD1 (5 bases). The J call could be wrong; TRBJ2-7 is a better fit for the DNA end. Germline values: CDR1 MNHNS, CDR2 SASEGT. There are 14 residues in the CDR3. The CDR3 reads CASSDLGHSHEQYF. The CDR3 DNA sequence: TGTGCCAGCAGTGACCTTGGACATTCCCATGAGCAGTACTTC.

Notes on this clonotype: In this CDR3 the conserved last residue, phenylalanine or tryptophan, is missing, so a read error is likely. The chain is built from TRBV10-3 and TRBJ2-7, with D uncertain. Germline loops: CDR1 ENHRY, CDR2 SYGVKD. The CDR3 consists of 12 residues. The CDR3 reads CVFSEAGQEQYL. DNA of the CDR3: TGTGTCTTCAGTGAAGCCGGGCAAGAGCAGTACCTC.

CDR3 sequence: CASSPAVDGGHQPQHF. The CDR3 DNA is TGTGCCAGCAGTCCCGCGGTGGACGGGGGCCATCAGCCCCAGCATTTT. The chain is built from TRBV28 and TRBJ1-5; maybe TRBD1 (6 bases). Germline V CDR1 and CDR2: MDHEN, SYDVKM. CDR3 length: 16 residues. V was shortened by 5 bases and J by 5 bases, with 19 bases between the two germline ends.

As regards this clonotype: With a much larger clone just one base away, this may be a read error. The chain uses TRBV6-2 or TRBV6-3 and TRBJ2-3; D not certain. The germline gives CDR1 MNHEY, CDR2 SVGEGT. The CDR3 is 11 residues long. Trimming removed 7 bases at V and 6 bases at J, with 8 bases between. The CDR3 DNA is TGTGCCAGCAAGTCTTGGGATACGCAGTATTTT. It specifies CASKSWDTQYF.

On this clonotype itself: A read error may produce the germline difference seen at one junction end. The chain's CDR3 is CTSSLEGGTEAFF. The CDR3 coding sequence is TGTACCAGCAGCTTAGAGGGGGGAACTGAAGCCTTCTTT. J is TRBJ1-1 and V is TRBV11-2, with a tentative D call TRBD1 (6 bases). This CDR3 is built from 13 residues. Germline CDR1 is SGHAT and CDR2 is FQNNGV.

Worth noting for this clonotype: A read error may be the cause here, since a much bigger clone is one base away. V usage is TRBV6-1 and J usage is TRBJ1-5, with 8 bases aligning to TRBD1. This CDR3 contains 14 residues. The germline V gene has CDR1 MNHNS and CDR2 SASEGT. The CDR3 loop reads CVSSGTGRNQPQHF. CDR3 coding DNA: TGTGTCAGCAGCGGGACAGGACGGAATCAGCCCCAGCATTTT.

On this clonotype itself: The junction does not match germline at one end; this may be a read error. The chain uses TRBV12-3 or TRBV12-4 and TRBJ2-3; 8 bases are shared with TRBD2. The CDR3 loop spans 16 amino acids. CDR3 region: CASTSGGSGGTDTQYF. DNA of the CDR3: TGTGCCAGCACCTCGGGGGGGAGCGGGGGCACGGATACGCAGTATTTT.

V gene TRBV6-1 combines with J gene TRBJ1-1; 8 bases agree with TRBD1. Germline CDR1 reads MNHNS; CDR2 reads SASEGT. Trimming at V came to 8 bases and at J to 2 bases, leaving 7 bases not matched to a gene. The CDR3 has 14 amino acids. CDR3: CASCSPGGNTEAFF. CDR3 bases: TGTGCCAGCTGTTCACCAGGGGGCAACACTGAAGCTTTCTTT.

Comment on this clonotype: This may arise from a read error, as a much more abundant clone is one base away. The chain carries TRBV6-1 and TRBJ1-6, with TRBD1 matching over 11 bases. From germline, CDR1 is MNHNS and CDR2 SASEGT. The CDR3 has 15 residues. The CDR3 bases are TGTGCCAGAAGTGGTTCGCGGACAGGGGGCGTACCCCTCCACTTT. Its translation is CARSGSRTGGVPLHF.

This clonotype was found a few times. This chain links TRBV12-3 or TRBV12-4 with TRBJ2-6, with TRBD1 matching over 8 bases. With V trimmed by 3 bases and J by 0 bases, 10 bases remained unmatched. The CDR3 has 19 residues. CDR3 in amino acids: CASSLLIGTGNSGANVLTF. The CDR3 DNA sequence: TGTGCCAGCAGTTTGCTCATCGGGACAGGCAACTCTGGGGCCAACGTCCTGACTTTC.

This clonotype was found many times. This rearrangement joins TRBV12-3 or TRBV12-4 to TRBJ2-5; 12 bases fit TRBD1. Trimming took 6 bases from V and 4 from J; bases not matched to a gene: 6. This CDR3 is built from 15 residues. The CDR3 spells CASSPGQGARETQYF. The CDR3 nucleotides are TGTGCCAGCAGCCCGGGACAGGGGGCGAGAGAGACCCAGTACTTC.

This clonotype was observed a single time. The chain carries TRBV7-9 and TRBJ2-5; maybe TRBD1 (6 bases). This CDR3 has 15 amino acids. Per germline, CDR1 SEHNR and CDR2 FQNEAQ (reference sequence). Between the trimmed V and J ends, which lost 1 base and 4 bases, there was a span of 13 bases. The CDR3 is CASSLGSGAVETQYF. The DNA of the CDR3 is TGTGCCAGCAGCTTAGGTTCAGGGGCCGTAGAGACCCAGTACTTC.

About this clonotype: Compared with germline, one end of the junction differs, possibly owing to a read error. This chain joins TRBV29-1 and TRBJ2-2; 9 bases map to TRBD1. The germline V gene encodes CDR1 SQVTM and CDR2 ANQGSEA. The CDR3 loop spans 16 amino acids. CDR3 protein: CGVETGTGSHTGELFF. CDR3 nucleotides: TGCGGCGTCGAGACCGGGACAGGGTCCCACACCGGGGAGCTGTTTTTT.

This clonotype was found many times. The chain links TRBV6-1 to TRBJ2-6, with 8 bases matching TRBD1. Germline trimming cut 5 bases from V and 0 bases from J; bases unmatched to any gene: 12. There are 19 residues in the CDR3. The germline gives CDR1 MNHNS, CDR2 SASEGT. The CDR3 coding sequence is TGTGCCAGCAGTAGGACCGGGACAGGAGTCTCCTCTGGGGCCAACGTCCTGACTTTC. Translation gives CASSRTGTGVSSGANVLTF.

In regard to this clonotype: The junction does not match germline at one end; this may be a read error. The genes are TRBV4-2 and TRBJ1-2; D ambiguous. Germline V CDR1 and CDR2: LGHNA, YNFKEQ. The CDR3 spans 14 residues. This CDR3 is CVSSQGGANYGYTF. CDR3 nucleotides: TGTGTCAGCAGCCAAGGTGGAGCTAACTATGGCTACACCTTC.

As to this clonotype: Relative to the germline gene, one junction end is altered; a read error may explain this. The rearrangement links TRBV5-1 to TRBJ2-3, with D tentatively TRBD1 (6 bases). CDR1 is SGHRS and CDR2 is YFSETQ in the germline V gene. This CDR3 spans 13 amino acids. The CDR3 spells CASSLPGEDTQYF. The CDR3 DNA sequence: TGCGCCAGTAGCTTGCCAGGGGAGGATACGCAGTATTTT.

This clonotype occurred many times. In DNA form, the CDR3 reads TGTGCCAGCAGTACCCCCAGGGGCGGCCAGTTCTTC. Translated: CASSTPRGGQFF. V gene TRBV6-5 combines with J gene TRBJ2-1; tentatively, D is TRBD1 (6 bases). Germline loops: CDR1 MNHEY, CDR2 SVGAGI. CDR3 size: 12 residues. V lost 5 bases, J lost 13 bases, and 15 bases lay in between.

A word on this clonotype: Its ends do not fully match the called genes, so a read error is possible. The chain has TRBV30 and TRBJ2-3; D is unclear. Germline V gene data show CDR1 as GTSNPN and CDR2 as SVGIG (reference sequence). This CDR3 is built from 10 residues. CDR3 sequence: CACCSDTKYF. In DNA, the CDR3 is TGTGCCTGTTGCTCAGATACGAAGTATTTT.

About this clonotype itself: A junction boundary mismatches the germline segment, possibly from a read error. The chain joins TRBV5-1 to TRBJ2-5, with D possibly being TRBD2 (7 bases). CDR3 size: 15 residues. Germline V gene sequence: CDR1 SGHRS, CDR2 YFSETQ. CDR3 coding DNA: TGCGCCAGCAGCCTTAAGGGGGGGGCCCAAGATACCCAGTACTTC. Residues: CASSLKGGAQDTQYF.

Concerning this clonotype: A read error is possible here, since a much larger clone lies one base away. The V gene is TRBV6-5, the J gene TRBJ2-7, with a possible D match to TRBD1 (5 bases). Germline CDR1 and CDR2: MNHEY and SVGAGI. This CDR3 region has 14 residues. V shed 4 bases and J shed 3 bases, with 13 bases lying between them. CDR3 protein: CASSFGGRGYEQYF. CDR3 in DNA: TGTGCCAGCAGTTTCGGCGGTAGGGGCTACGAGCAGTACTTC.

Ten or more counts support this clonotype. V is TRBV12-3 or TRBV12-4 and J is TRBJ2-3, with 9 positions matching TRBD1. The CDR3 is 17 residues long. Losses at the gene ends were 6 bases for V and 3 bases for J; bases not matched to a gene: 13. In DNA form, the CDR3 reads TGTGCCAGCAGCGCCGGGACAGGGCGGGGGCTGACAGATACGCAGTATTTT. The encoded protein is CASSAGTGRGLTDTQYF.